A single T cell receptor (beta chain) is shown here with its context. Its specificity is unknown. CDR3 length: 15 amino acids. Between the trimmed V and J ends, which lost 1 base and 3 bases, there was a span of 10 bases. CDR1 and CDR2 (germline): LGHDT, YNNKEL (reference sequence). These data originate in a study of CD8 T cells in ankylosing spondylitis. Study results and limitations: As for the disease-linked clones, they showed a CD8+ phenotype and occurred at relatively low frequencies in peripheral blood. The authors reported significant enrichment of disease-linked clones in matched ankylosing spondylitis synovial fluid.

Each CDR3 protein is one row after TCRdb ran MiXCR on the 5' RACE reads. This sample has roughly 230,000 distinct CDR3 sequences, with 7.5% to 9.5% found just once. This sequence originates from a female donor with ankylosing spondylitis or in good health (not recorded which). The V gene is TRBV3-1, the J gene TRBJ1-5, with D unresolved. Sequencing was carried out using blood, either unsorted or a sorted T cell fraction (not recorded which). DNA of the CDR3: TGTGCCAGCAGCCAAGGTCGTGTAATCAATCAGCCCCAGCATTTT. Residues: CASSQGRVINQPQHF.